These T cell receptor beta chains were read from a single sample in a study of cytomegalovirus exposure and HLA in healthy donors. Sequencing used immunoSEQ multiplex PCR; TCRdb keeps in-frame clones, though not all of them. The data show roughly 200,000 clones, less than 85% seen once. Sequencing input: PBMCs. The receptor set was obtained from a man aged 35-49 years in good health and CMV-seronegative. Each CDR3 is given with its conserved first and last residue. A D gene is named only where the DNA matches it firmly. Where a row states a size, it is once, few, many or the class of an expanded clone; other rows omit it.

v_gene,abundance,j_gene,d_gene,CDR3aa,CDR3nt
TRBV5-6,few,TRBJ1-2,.,CASSQMAGGYTF,TGTGCCAGCAGCCAGATGGCGGGGGGCTACACCTTC
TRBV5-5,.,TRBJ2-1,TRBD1,CASSTRDRVWDNEQFF,TGTGCCAGCAGCACCCGGGACAGGGTTTGGGACAATGAGCAGTTCTTC
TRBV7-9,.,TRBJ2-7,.,CASSLVADSYEQYF,TGTGCCAGCAGCTTAGTGGCGGACAGCTACGAGCAGTACTTC
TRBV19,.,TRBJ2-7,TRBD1,CASRDRDGSAYEQYF,TGTGCCAGTAGGGACAGGGATGGGTCCGCCTACGAGCAGTACTTC
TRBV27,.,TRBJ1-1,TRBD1,CASSFYQGARDEAFF,TGTGCCAGCAGTTTTTACCAGGGGGCGCGGGATGAAGCTTTCTTT
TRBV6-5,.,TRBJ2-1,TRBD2,CASSYSTGGTEQFF,TGTGCCAGCAGTTACTCGACGGGAGGCACTGAGCAGTTCTTC
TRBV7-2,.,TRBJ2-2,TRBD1,CASSLGQENTGELFF,TGTGCCAGCAGCCTAGGACAGGAGAACACCGGGGAGCTGTTTTTT
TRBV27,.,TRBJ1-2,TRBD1,CASRRTGGTYGYTF,TGTGCCAGCAGACGGACAGGGGGCACCTATGGCTACACCTTC
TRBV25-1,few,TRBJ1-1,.,CASSESAAEAFF,TGTGCCAGCAGTGAATCGGCGGCTGAAGCTTTCTTT
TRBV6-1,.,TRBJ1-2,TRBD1,CASSEAGQGWGYTF,TGTGCCAGCAGTGAAGCTGGACAGGGTTGGGGCTACACCTTC
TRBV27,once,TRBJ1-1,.,CASSLGGRSSEAFF,TGTGCCAGCAGTTTGGGGGGGCGAAGCTCTGAAGCTTTCTTT
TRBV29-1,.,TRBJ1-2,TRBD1,CSVDPGQGGYGYTF,TGCAGCGTCGACCCCGGACAGGGAGGCTATGGCTACACCTTC
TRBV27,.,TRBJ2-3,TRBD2,CASSLWGLETDTQYF,TGTGCCAGCAGTTTATGGGGACTAGAGACAGATACGCAGTATTTT
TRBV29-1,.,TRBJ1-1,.,CSVEGRVTEAFF,TGCAGCGTTGAGGGCAGGGTGACTGAAGCTTTCTTT
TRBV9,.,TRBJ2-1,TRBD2,CASSVAPSGGAYNEQFF,TGTGCCAGCAGCGTCGCCCCTAGCGGGGGGGCCTACAATGAGCAGTTCTTC
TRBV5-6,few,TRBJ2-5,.,CASSPTRVETQYF,TGTGCCAGCAGCCCGACCCGGGTAGAGACCCAGTACTTC
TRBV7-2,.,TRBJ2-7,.,CASSLVGVEQYF,TGTGCCAGCAGCTTAGTAGGGGTCGAGCAGTACTTC
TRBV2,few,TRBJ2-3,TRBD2,CASSKRERGTDTQYF,TGTGCCAGCTCAAAGAGGGAGCGGGGGACAGATACGCAGTATTTT
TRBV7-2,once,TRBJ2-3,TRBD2,CASRLGLTSGSTDTQYF,TGTGCCAGCCGACTTGGCTTGACTAGCGGGAGCACAGATACGCAGTATTTT
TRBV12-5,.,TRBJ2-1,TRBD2,CASGGTSGSRTYNEQFF,TGTGCTAGTGGCGGGACTAGCGGGAGTAGGACCTACAATGAGCAGTTCTTC
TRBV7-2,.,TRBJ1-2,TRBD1,CASSTKGQGVGGYTF,TGTGCCAGCAGTACTAAAGGGCAGGGGGTAGGTGGCTACACCTTC
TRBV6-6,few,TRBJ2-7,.,CASRDPPKGAYEQYF,TGTGCCAGCAGAGACCCTCCGAAAGGGGCCTACGAGCAGTACTTC
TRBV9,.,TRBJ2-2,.,CASSVVTDTGELFF,TGTGCCAGCAGCGTAGTCACAGACACCGGGGAGCTGTTTTTT
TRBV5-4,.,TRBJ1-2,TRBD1,CASSQPRDRGRGYTF,TGTGCCAGCAGTCAACCCCGGGACAGGGGGCGCGGCTACACCTTC
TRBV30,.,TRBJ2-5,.,CAWSSGVRETQYF,TGTGCCTGGAGTTCGGGTGTTCGGGAGACCCAGTACTTC
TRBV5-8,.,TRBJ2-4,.,CASSLELGARNIQYF,TGTGCCAGCAGCTTGGAATTGGGGGCGAGGAACATTCAGTACTTC
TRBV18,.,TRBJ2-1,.,CASSPSQGTLNEQFF,TGTGCCAGCTCACCATCACAGGGAACACTTAATGAGCAGTTCTTC
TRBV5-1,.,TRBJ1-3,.,CASSPDKSGNTIYF,TGCGCCAGCAGCCCTGACAAGTCTGGAAACACCATATATTTT
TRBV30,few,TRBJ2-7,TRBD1,CAWSGQGFYEQYF,TGTGCCTGGAGCGGACAGGGGTTCTACGAGCAGTACTTC
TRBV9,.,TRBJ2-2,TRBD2,CASSFGGRVGHTGELFF,TGTGCCAGCAGCTTTGGGGGGAGGGTAGGGCACACCGGGGAGCTGTTTTTT
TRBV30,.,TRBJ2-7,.,CAWRTGGMYEQYF,TGTGCCTGGAGAACCGGCGGGATGTACGAGCAGTACTTC
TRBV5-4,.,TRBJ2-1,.,CASSPPSDEQFF,TGTGCCAGCAGCCCGCCTAGCGATGAGCAGTTCTTC
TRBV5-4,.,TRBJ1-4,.,CASSLWLNEKLFF,TGTGCCAGCAGCTTGTGGCTTAATGAAAAACTGTTTTTT
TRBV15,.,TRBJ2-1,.,CATSRDVAVTWGVEQFF,TGTGCCACCAGCAGAGATGTCGCGGTCACATGGGGCGTTGAGCAGTTCTTC
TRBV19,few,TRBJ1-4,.,CASTLNGQGLEKLFF,TGTGCCAGTACCCTCAATGGGCAGGGTCTTGAAAAACTGTTTTTT
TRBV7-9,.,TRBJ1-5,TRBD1,CASSIQGAGNQPQHF,TGTGCCAGCAGCATACAGGGGGCAGGCAATCAGCCCCAGCATTTT
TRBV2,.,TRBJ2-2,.,CASSPSSRSGELFF,TGTGCCAGCAGTCCTTCCTCTAGGTCCGGGGAGCTGTTTTTT
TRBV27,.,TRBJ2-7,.,CASSLTPPTSRSSYEQYF,TGTGCCAGCAGTTTAACCCCACCTACTAGTAGGTCGTCCTACGAGCAGTACTTC
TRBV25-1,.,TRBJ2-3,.,CASSEFRSSGASTDTQYF,TGTGCCAGCAGTGAATTCAGGAGTAGCGGAGCTAGCACAGATACGCAGTATTTT
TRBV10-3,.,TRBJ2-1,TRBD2,CAISETGLASGNEQFF,TGTGCCATCAGTGAGACGGGACTAGCGTCGGGGAATGAGCAGTTCTTC
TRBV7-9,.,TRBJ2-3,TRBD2,CASSLGTSNTDTQYF,TGTGCCAGCAGCTTAGGGACTAGCAACACAGATACGCAGTATTTT
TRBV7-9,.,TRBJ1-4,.,CASSPDQGVGGKLFF,TGTGCCAGCAGCCCAGACCAGGGAGTGGGGGGAAAACTGTTTTTT